This T cell receptor beta chain was retrieved from a study of T cell responses to AZD1222 COVID-19 vaccine. Of note for this clone: Its antigen is still unknown.

General observations from the study: Following two doses of AZD1222, Spike-specific TCR breadth and depth rose.

Clones were read by immunoSEQ multiplex PCR, and TCRdb kept only the in-frame ones, dropping some. The sample shows tens of thousands of clones, 82% of them seen only once. The TCR sequence derives from an adult in good health. The starting material was peripheral blood, obtained on day 0 of AZD1222 vaccination.

The CDR3 nucleotides are TGTGCCAGCAGTGAGCCGAATTTGGCGGTGCAAGAGACCCAGTACTTC. Protein product: CASSEPNLAVQETQYF. V usage is TRBV2 and J usage is TRBJ2-5; D is unresolved. Germline-derived CDR1 and CDR2 are SNHLY and FYNNEI. The V end was cut by 3 bases, the J end by 2 bases, with 16 bases between. The CDR3 totals 16 residues.